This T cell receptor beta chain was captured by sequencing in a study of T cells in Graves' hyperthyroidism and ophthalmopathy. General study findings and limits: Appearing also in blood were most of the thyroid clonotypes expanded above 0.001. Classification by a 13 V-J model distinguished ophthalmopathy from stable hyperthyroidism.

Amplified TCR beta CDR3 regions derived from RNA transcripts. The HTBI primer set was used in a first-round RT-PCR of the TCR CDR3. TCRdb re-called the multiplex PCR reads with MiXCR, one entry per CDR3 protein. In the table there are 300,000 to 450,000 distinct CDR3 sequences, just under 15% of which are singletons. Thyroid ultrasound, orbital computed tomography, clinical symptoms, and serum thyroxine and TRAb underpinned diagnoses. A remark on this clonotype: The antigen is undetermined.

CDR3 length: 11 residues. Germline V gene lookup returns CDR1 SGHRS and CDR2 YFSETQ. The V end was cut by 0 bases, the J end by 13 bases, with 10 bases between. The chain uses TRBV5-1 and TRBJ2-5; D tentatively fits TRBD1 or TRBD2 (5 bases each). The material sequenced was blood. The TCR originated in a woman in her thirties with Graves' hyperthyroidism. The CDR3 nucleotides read TGCGCCAGCAGCTTGGGAATGGGACGGTACTTC. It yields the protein CASSLGMGRYF.